The 22 T cell receptor beta chains presented below share a single source sample, sequenced in a study of cytomegalovirus exposure and HLA in healthy donors. In the PCR, 60 Vbeta and 13 Jbeta primers were used. Measured with immunoSEQ multiplex PCR; TCRdb has only the in-frame clones, and not every one. The sample has under 150,000 clones, just under 70% seen once. The sample consisted of PBMCs. All receptors derive from a man between 60 and 75 years old in good health and CMV-seronegative.

V gene TRBV6-5 combines with J gene TRBJ1-4; 8 bases are shared with TRBD1. V dropped 4 bases and J dropped 3; count of bases not matched to a gene: 7. This CDR3 contains 16 residues. Per the germline V gene, CDR1 is MNHEY and CDR2 is SVGAGI. The DNA of the CDR3 is TGTGCCAGCAGTTTTATAGAGACAGGGGCTAATGAAAAACTGTTTTTT. Amino acid sequence: CASSFIETGANEKLFF.

This clone was detected only a few times. The chain employs TRBV7-9 and TRBJ2-7; weak D call: TRBD1 (6 bases). Germline CDR1 is SEHNR and CDR2 is FQNEAQ (reference sequence). The CDR3 runs to 14 residues. V was clipped by 5 bases and J by 6 bases, with 17 bases between them. The CDR3 nucleotides read TGTGCCAGCAGCCCTGGGGCAGGGGCGGCCGAGCAGTACTTC. Translated: CASSPGAGAAEQYF.

The chain is built from TRBV18 and TRBJ2-3; a weak D match, TRBD1 (5 bases). Per the germline V gene, CDR1 is KGHSH and CDR2 is LQKENI. The CDR3 length is 16 residues. Trimming removed 0 bases from V and 4 bases from J, with 14 bases in between. CDR3 loop: CASSPPDKVASDTQYF. The CDR3 DNA reads as TGTGCCAGCTCACCACCGGACAAGGTGGCGTCAGATACGCAGTATTTT.

This rearrangement joins TRBV2 to TRBJ2-7; 7 bases line up with TRBD1. The germline V gene has CDR1 SNHLY and CDR2 FYNNEI. Unmatched junction bases numbered 4, after V lost 6 bases and J lost 2 bases. The CDR3 consists of 13 residues. The CDR3 is CASSWDSTYEQYF. In DNA form, the CDR3 reads TGTGCCAGCAGCTGGGACAGCACCTACGAGCAGTACTTC.

The gene calls are TRBV2 and TRBJ2-5, with 10 bases fitting TRBD2. Looked up from germline, CDR1 is SNHLY and CDR2 is FYNNEI. V was clipped by 5 bases and J by 0 bases; unmatched bases: 3. The CDR3 loop spans 15 amino acids. As DNA, the CDR3 is TGTGCCAGCAGTAGACTAGCGGGTAACCAAGAGACCCAGTACTTC. Translated, it gives CASSRLAGNQETQYF.

CDR3 in amino acids: CASSLAGTGEAFF. Here the CDR3 DNA reads TGTGCCAGCAGCTTAGCGGGGACAGGAGAAGCTTTCTTT. V and J are TRBV7-9 and TRBJ1-1, with 8 nucleotides matching TRBD1. The CDR3 consists of 13 residues. V gave up 0 bases and J gave up 8 bases; unmatched junction bases: 2. Germline CDR1 SEHNR, CDR2 FQNEAQ (reference sequence).

The J gene is TRBJ1-1, the V gene TRBV7-9; 8 nucleotides line up with TRBD1. Germline V gene data show CDR1 as SEHNR and CDR2 as FQNEAQ (reference sequence). This CDR3 has 14 amino acids. The J segment lost 0 bases and the V segment lost 5 bases, leaving 2 bases of the junction unmatched. The CDR3 is CASSPTGVNTEAFF. The CDR3 DNA is TGTGCCAGCAGCCCGACAGGGGTGAACACTGAAGCTTTCTTT.

The genes are TRBV19 and TRBJ2-2, with 7 bases fitting TRBD2. Germline CDR1 reads LNHDA; CDR2 reads SQIVND (reference sequence). The J segment lost 0 bases and the V segment lost 5 bases, leaving 3 bases of the junction unmatched. CDR3 length: 15 amino acids. CDR3 sequence (DNA): TGTGCCAGTAGTCCCACTAGCGCGAACACCGGGGAGCTGTTTTTT. Its protein is CASSPTSANTGELFF. Looking up the rest from reference TRBV19 and TRBJ2-2 gives the full variable domain: DGGITQSPKYLFRKEGQNVTLSCEQNLNHDAMYWYRQDPGQGLRLIYYSQIVNDFQKGDIAEGYSVSREKKESFPLTVTSAQKNPTAFYLCASSPTSANTGELFFGEGSRLTVL.

The chain has TRBV30 and TRBJ2-5; D possibly corresponds to TRBD2 (6 bases). Germline CDR1 is GTSNPN and CDR2 is SVGIG (reference sequence). Trimming took off 3 bases at V and 2 bases at J, with 13 bases between the two ends. The CDR3 has 14 amino acids. This chain's CDR3 is CAWRTPGDQETQYF. CDR3 bases: TGTGCCTGGAGGACCCCGGGAGATCAAGAGACCCAGTACTTC. Filled out from reference TRBV30 and TRBJ2-5, the complete variable domain reads SQTIHQWPATLVQPVGSPLSLECTVEGTSNPNLYWYRQAAGRGLQLLFYSVGIGQISSEVPQNLSASRPQDRQFILSSKKLLLSDSGFYLCAWRTPGDQETQYFGPGTRLLVL.

This clone was seen only a few times. V gene TRBV2 combines with J gene TRBJ1-5; D might be TRBD1 (6 bases). Trimming left V 8 bases short and J 7 bases short, with 15 bases between. This CDR3 is built from 13 residues. CDR1 is SNHLY, CDR2 FYNNEI, per germline. The CDR3 here is CASSGEPTQPQHF. The DNA of the CDR3 is TGTGCCAGCTCAGGGGAACCCACCCAGCCCCAGCATTTT.

The count of this clone is one. The rearrangement uses TRBV7-9 and TRBJ2-5, with D possibly TRBD2 on 5 matching bases. CDR1 SEHNR and CDR2 FQNEAQ come from the germline V gene (reference sequence). The CDR3 consists of 15 residues. V shed 2 bases and J shed 2 bases, with 12 bases lying between them. This CDR3 is CASSLILGSQETQYF. The CDR3 nucleotides read TGTGCCAGCAGCTTAATACTAGGAAGTCAAGAGACCCAGTACTTC.

This clone appeared once. The genes are TRBV18 and TRBJ2-6, with TRBD1 identical over 11 bases. The CDR3 length is 17 residues. Germline CDR1 and CDR2: KGHSH and LQKENI. V was clipped by 4 bases and J by 2 bases; unmatched bases: 4. The CDR3 reads CASSLGQGAPGANVLTF. The CDR3 DNA reads TGTGCCAGCTCACTCGGACAGGGGGCTCCTGGGGCCAACGTCCTGACTTTC.

The V gene is TRBV4-2, the J gene TRBJ2-3; 9 bases map to TRBD2. The CDR3 is made up of 16 amino acids. V was pared by 1 base and J by 5 bases, with 7 bases of the junction left unmatched. The germline CDR1 and CDR2 sequences are LGHNA and YNFKEQ. The CDR3 coding sequence is TGTGCCAGCAGCCAAGTAGGAGCGGGAGGTAAAGATACGCAGTATTTT. The encoded protein is CASSQVGAGGKDTQYF.

The count of this clone is one. The genes are TRBV21-1 and TRBJ2-7; the tabulated D call, TRBD1, remains unverified against the DNA. TRBV21-1 is designated a pseudogene. This CDR3 region has 16 residues. CDR3: CASSKWPGQGPYEQYF. The CDR3 nucleotides are TGTGCCAGCAGCAAATGGCCGGGACAGGGGCCATACGAGCAGTACTTC.

This rearrangement joins TRBV25-1 to TRBJ1-2; TRBD1 might be the D (6 bases). Looked up from germline, CDR1 is MGHDK and CDR2 is SYGVNS. V was pared by 6 bases and J by 8 bases, with 19 bases between. This CDR3 region has 14 residues. CDR3 amino acids: CASREGGSLRGYTF. As DNA, the CDR3 is TGTGCCAGCAGGGAAGGGGGGTCCCTAAGGGGCTACACCTTC.

This clone was seen more than once but under ten times. J is TRBJ2-1 and V is TRBV5-4; no definite D call. Trimming cost V 4 bases and J 1 base, with 3 bases left between them. Germline V CDR1 and CDR2: SGHNT, YYREEE (reference sequence). The CDR3 length is 12 residues. CDR3 in DNA: TGTGCCAGCAGCCCTTCCTACAATGAGCAGTTCTTC. This codes for CASSPSYNEQFF.

V is TRBV29-1 and J is TRBJ1-1, with D tentatively TRBD1 (5 bases). From germline, CDR1 is SQVTM and CDR2 ANQGSEA. This CDR3 region has 12 residues. Trimming took 6 bases from V and 6 from J, leaving 14 bases between them. The CDR3 reads CSVRRDSAEAFF. CDR3 bases: TGCAGCGTCCGCAGGGATTCGGCTGAAGCTTTCTTT.

The chain joins TRBV30 to TRBJ2-3; TRBD2 agrees at 11 bases. The germline V gene has CDR1 GTSNPN and CDR2 SVGIG (reference sequence). The CDR3 extends over 17 amino acids. The ends lost 6 bases at V and 3 bases at J; junction bases unmatched: 14. CDR3 nucleotides: TGTGCCTGTAAAAATAGCGGGAGGGCCACAGGGACAGATACGCAGTATTTT. Translated, it gives CACKNSGRATGTDTQYF.

This rearrangement joins TRBV2 to TRBJ1-1, with D maybe TRBD1 (5 bases). Trimming took 3 bases from V and 1 from J, leaving 12 bases between them. The CDR3 loop spans 15 amino acids. CDR1 is SNHLY, CDR2 FYNNEI, per germline. CDR3 residues: CASSETQGQNTEAFF. The CDR3 DNA reads as TGTGCCAGCAGTGAGACCCAGGGCCAGAACACTGAAGCTTTCTTT. The full variable domain, with the rest looked up from reference TRBV2 and TRBJ1-1, is EPEVTQTPSHQVTQMGQEVILRCVPISNHLYFYWYRQILGQKVEFLVSFYNNEISEKSEIFDDQFSVERPDGSNFTLKIRSTKLEDSAMYFCASSETQGQNTEAFFGQGTRLTVV.

The chain is built from TRBV6-1 and TRBJ1-6; 12 nucleotides agree with TRBD1. Germline-derived CDR1 and CDR2 are MNHNS and SASEGT. This CDR3 spans 18 amino acids. Trimming removed 1 base from V and 5 bases from J; junction bases left unmatched: 6. The CDR3 spells CASSEVAGTGGDNSPLHF. The CDR3 DNA follows: TGTGCCAGCAGTGAAGTCGCCGGGACAGGGGGCGATAATTCACCCCTCCACTTT.

The chain has TRBV6-1 and TRBJ1-2, with D possibly matching TRBD1 (6 bases). Germline V gives CDR1 MNHNS, CDR2 SASEGT. V was clipped by 4 bases and J by 8 bases, with 23 bases between them. This CDR3 has 16 residues. The CDR3 nucleotides are TGTGCCAGCAGTGGACTGACAGGAAACAAACCGGGAGGCTACACCTTC. Protein sequence: CASSGLTGNKPGGYTF.

The J gene is TRBJ1-5, the V gene TRBV29-1; TRBD1 agrees at 11 bases. Germline CDR1 is SQVTM and CDR2 is ANQGSEA. This CDR3 contains 14 residues. V lost 4 bases and J lost 7; bases outside the gene matches: 6. The CDR3 nucleotides are TGCAGCGTTGCCGGGACAGGGGGAGAACAGCCCCAGCATTTT. It is translated as CSVAGTGGEQPQHF. Full variable domain (remainder filled in from reference TRBV29-1 and TRBJ1-5): SAVISQKPSRDICQRGTSLTIQCQVDSQVTMMFWYRQQPGQSLTLIATANQGSEATYESGFVIDKFPISRPNLTFSTLTVSNMSPEDSSIYLCSVAGTGGEQPQHFGDGTRLSIL.